The T cell receptor beta chain described here comes from a study of T cell repertoires in cytomegalovirus infection. The wider study: CMV infection plus the matching HLA type was flagged by public TCR beta signatures. Study-level points and caveats: CMV-specific TCR beta clonotypes restricted by HLA-C were the ones dominating the ex vivo response. People with CMV and the relevant HLA were identified by cumulative public TCR beta family frequency.

This CDR3 comprises 19 residues. With 4 bases removed from V and 0 bases from J, the gap between germline ends came to 19 bases. CDR1 is SEHNR, CDR2 FQNEAQ, per germline (reference sequence). This clonotype was recorded at least ten times. Its antigen remains unknown. TCRdb itself ran the reads through MiXCR, one entry per CDR3 protein. The table records about 320,000 distinct CDR3 sequences, over 7.5% of them present only once. The sequence was collected from a human donor in good health (CMV status not recorded). Some clones in this sample may be carry-over from other donors' samples. The chain uses TRBV7-9 and TRBJ2-6; unclear D gene. Sequenced: PBMCs. The chain's CDR3 is CASSYPNPVRTSGANVLTF. In DNA form, the CDR3 reads TGTGCCAGCAGCTACCCCAATCCTGTCCGGACCTCTGGGGCCAACGTCCTGACTTTC.